The present entry profiles one TCR beta chain with its context. This record belongs to a study of blood T cell repertoires in COVID-19. The V gene's germline CDR1 is MNHEY and CDR2 SVGAGI. V lost 8 bases to trimming and J lost 4 bases; unmatched junction nucleotides: 9. The CDR3 runs 15 residues. The data were produced by immunoSEQ multiplex PCR, yet TCRdb's version contains in-frame clones alone and is incomplete. The sample has 70,000 or so clones, about 80% seen once. The receptor comes from a woman in her sixties or seventies with acute or convalescent COVID-19. The specimen was peripheral blood. V gene TRBV6-5 combines with J gene TRBJ2-7; 12 positions match TRBD1. CDR3 bases: TGTGCCAGCCTAGGCCTGGGACAGGGGGCATACGAGCAGTACTTC. This encodes CASLGLGQGAYEQYF.